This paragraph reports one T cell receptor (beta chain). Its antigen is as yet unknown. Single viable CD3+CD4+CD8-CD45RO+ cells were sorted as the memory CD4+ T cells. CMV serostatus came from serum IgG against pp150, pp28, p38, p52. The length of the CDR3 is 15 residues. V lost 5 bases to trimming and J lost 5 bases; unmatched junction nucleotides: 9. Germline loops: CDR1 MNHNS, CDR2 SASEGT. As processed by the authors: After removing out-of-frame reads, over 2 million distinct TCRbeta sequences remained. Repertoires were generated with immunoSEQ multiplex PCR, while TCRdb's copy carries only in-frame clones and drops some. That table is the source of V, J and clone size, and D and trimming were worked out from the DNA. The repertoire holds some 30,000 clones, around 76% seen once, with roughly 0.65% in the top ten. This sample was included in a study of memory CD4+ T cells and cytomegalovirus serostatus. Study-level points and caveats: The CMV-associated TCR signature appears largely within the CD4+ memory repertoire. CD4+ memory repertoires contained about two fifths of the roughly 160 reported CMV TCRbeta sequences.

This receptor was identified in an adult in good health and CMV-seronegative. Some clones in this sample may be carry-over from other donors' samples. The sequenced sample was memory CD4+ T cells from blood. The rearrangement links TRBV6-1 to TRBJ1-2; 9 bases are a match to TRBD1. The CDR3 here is CASSKTGGIVYGYTF. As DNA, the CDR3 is TGTGCCAGCAGTAAGACAGGGGGAATCGTTTATGGCTACACCTTC.